A selection of T cell receptor beta chains follows, all from one sample in a study of blood T cell repertoires in COVID-19. TCRdb keeps only in-frame clones here, not all; method: immunoSEQ multiplex PCR. The repertoire holds just over 300,000 clones, with over 85% as singletons. The sample comprised peripheral blood. The origin of the receptors is a woman aged 30 to 39 with COVID-19, enrolled during active disease. CDR3s leave out the opening cysteine and the closing phenylalanine or tryptophan.

J,V,length,CDR3
TRBJ2-5,TRBV2,16,ASSAGELAGGKGETQY
TRBJ1-6,TRBV6-2/TRBV6-3,14,ASSSYGQGVGSPLH
TRBJ2-2,TRBV15,13,ATSDRDRVTGELF
TRBJ1-1,TRBV19,14,ASSDPRGRGNTEAF
TRBJ1-5,TRBV12-3/TRBV12-4,11,ASSLGPGQPQH
TRBJ2-2,TRBV25-1,15,ASSRRGGGRNTGELF
TRBJ1-6,TRBV5-1,14,ASSLRQGNYNSPLH
TRBJ2-1,TRBV27,13,ASSIAGPTYNEQF
TRBJ1-2,TRBV4-2,12,ASSQERSVYGYT
TRBJ2-7,TRBV9,13,ASSVGDSYSYEQY
TRBJ1-2,TRBV7-9,12,ASSPRGVNYGYT
TRBJ1-3,TRBV4-1,17,ASSHAKEAQMSSGNTIY
TRBJ1-2,TRBV29-1,10,SVEVANYGYT
TRBJ1-4,TRBV9,15,ASSVAGGGQVVEKLF
TRBJ1-6,TRBV24-1,12,ATSADSYNSPLH
TRBJ1-5,TRBV6-5,12,ATRRDGSNQPQH
TRBJ2-5,TRBV5-4,11,ASSLGLRETQY
TRBJ2-7,TRBV6-5,13,ASSYSGTGHYEQY
TRBJ2-5,TRBV9,15,ASSVGRIRGVQETQY
TRBJ1-5,TRBV2,16,ASSNPGQGGGYNQPQH
TRBJ2-1,TRBV28,14,ASRPRGRGYHNEQF
TRBJ1-2,TRBV27,12,ASSFLPASYGYT
TRBJ1-5,TRBV15,12,ATSKYGDNQPQH
TRBJ2-3,TRBV4-2,12,ASSQSGGADTQY
TRBJ2-3,TRBV7-9,13,ASSPGLASTDTQY
TRBJ1-2,TRBV18,14,ASSPPEGRAPYGYT
TRBJ1-4,TRBV7-9,13,ASSLQGGASEKLF
TRBJ1-1,TRBV19,13,ASSMSRTENTEAF
TRBJ2-3,TRBV9,13,ASSGPAGGLATQY
TRBJ1-2,TRBV29-1,10,SVVDRGYGYT
TRBJ2-2,TRBV10-1,13,ASIERGRWFGELF
TRBJ1-1,TRBV2,13,ASSEGGTVNTEAF
TRBJ2-3,TRBV5-4,14,ASSSQEGSGFNTQY
TRBJ2-1,TRBV19,13,ASTVSGDSYNEQF
TRBJ1-5,TRBV6-5,12,ASGGDRANQPQH
TRBJ2-7,TRBV7-2,12,ASSLEAGNYEQY
TRBJ2-5,TRBV15,12,ATSRVDRWETQY
TRBJ1-4,TRBV4-1,14,ASSRGEGATNEKLF
TRBJ1-3,TRBV11-2,15,ASSIAGGPSSGNTIY
TRBJ2-3,TRBV7-8,12,ASSFRGYGDTQY
TRBJ1-5,TRBV6-5,13,ASRTPGGPNQPQH
TRBJ1-1,TRBV5-6,12,ASSQTGGETEAF
TRBJ1-1,TRBV10-3,13,AISGGTGRYLEAF
TRBJ1-3,TRBV10-2,14,ASSETQVQGLRPAN
TRBJ1-4,TRBV21-1,16,ASSTSRRQPRTNEKLF
TRBJ2-2,TRBV5-4,14,ASSSLGPANTGELF
TRBJ1-1,TRBV2,13,ASSEDGGSRPEAF
TRBJ2-4,TRBV4-2,17,ASSARLGGLLIAKNIQY
TRBJ1-2,TRBV9,12,ASSVGAGPYGYT
TRBJ1-4,TRBV7-8,13,ASSAGTGDNEKLF
TRBJ2-6,TRBV13,15,ASSLGQGSSGANVLT
TRBJ1-1,TRBV5-1,12,ASSPGGDRTEAF
TRBJ2-3,TRBV3-1/TRBV3-2,12,ASSQLGLADTQY